This TCR beta chain was profiled in a study of T-cell memory formation after mild COVID-19. Via MiXCR, TCRdb re-called the 5' RACE reads, giving one row per CDR3 protein. The sample includes about 150,000 distinct CDR3 sequences, about 14% seen only once; the top ten take 13% to 15%. V lost 1 base and J lost 5, with 12 bases in between. The CDR3 totals 14 residues. Germline V gives CDR1 SGHKS, CDR2 YYEKEE (reference sequence). The sample was PBMCs or a T cell subset sorted from them (not recorded which). The source of this sequence is an adult woman who had mild COVID-19 (a few samples of this study predate the infection). Cell type and time point are not known. This chain links TRBV5-5 with TRBJ1-1; D is uncertain. CDR3 region: CASSLSSFATEAFF. CDR3 DNA: TGTGCCAGCAGCTTGTCGTCTTTTGCGACTGAAGCTTTCTTT.